This T cell receptor (beta chain) emerged from a study of T cell changes during pregnancy in multiple sclerosis. Using immunoSEQ multiplex PCR, the repertoire was profiled, and TCRdb retains in-frame clones only, with some absent. Of roughly 40,000 clones in the sample, about 92% were seen once. Germline V gene sequence: CDR1 SGHVS, CDR2 FQNEAQ. There are 14 residues in the CDR3. V was shortened by 1 base and J by 2 bases, with 9 bases between the two germline ends. The sequence was collected from a female donor with multiple sclerosis, enrolled in a pregnancy study. The rearrangement links TRBV7-8 to TRBJ2-7; no definite D call. The sequencing used CD8+ T cells from peripheral blood mononuclear cells, collected in the first trimester of pregnancy. CDR3 nucleotide sequence: TGTGCCAGCAGCTTAGTAACAGAGACCTACGAGCAGTACTTC. This translates into CASSLVTETYEQYF.